Many counts were recorded for the clone carrying this TCR beta chain. TCRdb reprocessed the RACE reads via MiXCR and lists one record per CDR3 protein. The sample contains approximately 44,000 distinct CDR3 sequences, about 4.1% of which appear only once. Sample time point: healthy volunteer bleed at 2 weeks. Unfractionated whole blood yielded total RNA. The source of the sample is a study of human T cells and chemical hapten exposure. Sequences were obtained from whole blood. The receptor was derived from a human donor in good health. Some clones in this sample may be carry-over from other donors' samples.

This chain's CDR3 is CAWRRDSSYEQYF. The CDR3 nucleotides read TGTGCCTGGCGCCGGGACAGCTCCTACGAGCAGTACTTC. The chain joins TRBV30 to TRBJ2-7, with TRBD1 matching over 7 bases. CDR1 is GTSNPN and CDR2 is SVGIG in the germline V gene (reference sequence). The CDR3 is 13 residues long. V lost 5 bases to trimming and J lost 0 bases; unmatched junction nucleotides: 4.